These 10 T cell receptor beta chains originate from one sample sequenced in a study of regulatory T cells in long-lasting Graves disease. Time point given: newly diagnosed GD, antithyroid drugs for less than 3 months. Preparation of the TCR library used RNA extracted from PBMCs. The TCR beta library used iRepertoire HTBI primers with Arm-PCR amplification of CDR3. MiXCR, applied by TCRdb to the multiplex PCR reads, yields one record per CDR3 protein. The sample includes approximately 400,000 distinct CDR3 sequences, under 15% of them seen just once. These data were also reused for a study on T cells in Graves' hyperthyroidism and ophthalmopathy.

The sequencing used peripheral blood mononuclear cells (PBMCs), collected at new diagnosis, from a patient treated with antithyroid drugs. The receptors come from a woman younger than 45 with Graves disease.

Many counts were recorded for this clonotype. This chain connects TRBV10-3 to TRBJ1-1; D unresolved. CDR1 ENHRY and CDR2 SYGVKD come from the germline V gene. The CDR3 is 13 amino acids. V lost 3 bases to trimming and J lost 4 bases, with 9 bases between them. The CDR3 is CAISEGRATEAFF. CDR3 coding DNA: TGTGCCATCAGTGAAGGCCGGGCCACTGAAGCTTTCTTT.

The chain employs TRBV20-1 and TRBJ2-6; TRBD1 matches 7 bases. The CDR3 sequence is 19 residues long. Losses at the gene ends were 0 bases for V and 0 bases for J; bases not matched to a gene: 11. Germline assignment: CDR1 DFQATT and CDR2 SNEGSKA (reference sequence). The CDR3 protein is CSARDTSTGVLSGANVLTF. CDR3 in DNA: TGCAGTGCTAGAGATACCTCAACAGGGGTCCTCTCTGGGGCCAACGTCCTGACTTTC.

This clonotype appeared many times. The V and J genes are TRBV12-3 or TRBV12-4 and TRBJ2-1; no reliable D call. V was clipped by 3 bases and J by 5 bases, with 5 bases between them. CDR3 size: 12 residues. This CDR3 is CASSFMDNEQFF. The CDR3 DNA follows: TGTGCCAGCAGTTTTATGGACAATGAGCAGTTCTTC.

The table lists this clonotype with many counts. This chain joins TRBV20-1 and TRBJ2-3; 10 positions agree with TRBD2. CDR1 and CDR2 from the germline V gene are DFQATT and SNEGSKA (reference sequence). There are 14 residues in the CDR3. The J segment lost 0 bases and the V segment lost 6 bases, leaving 3 bases of the junction unmatched. CDR3 region: CSANSGRSTDTQYF. The CDR3 coding sequence is TGCAGTGCAAATAGCGGGAGGAGCACAGATACGCAGTATTTT.

The sample holds many counts of this clonotype. The chain uses TRBV20-1 and TRBJ2-7, with 7 bases that match TRBD1. The J segment lost 2 bases and the V segment lost 3 bases, leaving 10 bases of the junction unmatched. The CDR3 loop spans 15 amino acids. The germline V gene has CDR1 DFQATT and CDR2 SNEGSKA (reference sequence). CDR3 sequence: CSASPRDSPTYEQYF. The CDR3 coding sequence is TGCAGTGCTAGCCCTAGGGACAGCCCGACCTACGAGCAGTACTTC.

Written as DNA, the CDR3 is TGTGCCAGTACCACACAGGGTGGCACCGGGGAGCTGTTTTTT. It encodes CASTTQGGTGELFF. The rearrangement joins TRBV19 to TRBJ2-2; D possibly corresponds to TRBD1 (6 bases). CDR1 is LNHDA and CDR2 is SQIVND in the germline V gene (reference sequence). Between the trimmed V and J ends, which lost 7 bases and 4 bases, there was a span of 13 bases. This CDR3 spans 14 amino acids.

With respect to this clonotype: This may be a read error: a much more frequent sequence differs by one nucleotide. The chain links TRBV3-1 to TRBJ2-1; 7 nucleotides match TRBD2. The CDR3 is 16 amino acids. Germline CDR1 is LGHDT and CDR2 is YNNKEL (reference sequence). Trimming removed 1 base from V and 1 base from J; junction bases left unmatched: 4. This CDR3 reads CASSQATSPSYNEQFF. CDR3 DNA sequence: TGTGCCAGCAGCCAAGCGACTAGCCCTTCCTACAATGAGCAGTTCTTC.

This clonotype was counted ten times or more. The gene calls are TRBV7-3 and TRBJ2-7; 14 bases agree with TRBD2. With V trimmed by 4 bases and J by 5 bases, 4 bases remained unmatched. The CDR3 has 15 amino acids. Germline CDR1 and CDR2: SGHTA and FQGTGA. The CDR3: CASSSGTSGSNEQYF. The CDR3 DNA reads TGTGCCAGCAGCTCAGGGACTAGCGGGAGCAACGAGCAGTACTTC.

This clonotype has ten or more counts. The genes are TRBV20-1 and TRBJ2-7; D ambiguous. CDR3 length equals 12 residues. Per germline, CDR1 DFQATT and CDR2 SNEGSKA (reference sequence). Between the trimmed V and J ends, which lost 2 bases and 6 bases, there was a span of 11 bases. The CDR3 bases are TGCAGTGCTAGAACGGTGACCCTCGAGCAGTACTTC. The encoded protein is CSARTVTLEQYF.

This clonotype was counted at least ten times. The J gene is TRBJ2-2, the V gene TRBV24-1; possibly TRBD1 for D (5 bases). This CDR3 is built from 14 residues. V was clipped by 1 base and J by 3 bases, with 5 bases between them. Per germline, CDR1 KGHDR and CDR2 SFDVKD. CDR3 in amino acids: CATSDFRDTGELFF. The CDR3 DNA reads TGTGCCACCAGTGATTTCAGGGACACCGGGGAGCTGTTTTTT.